The clone carrying this T cell receptor beta chain was counted only a few times. Its matching antigen is unknown. The method was immunoSEQ multiplex PCR; TCRdb's version includes in-frame clones alone and lacks a portion of them. The table includes fewer than 500,000 clones, around 90% detected once. The data belong to a study of Ad26.COV2.S vaccination and SARS-CoV-2 variants. At the level of the study: The Ad26.COV2.S arm of the COV1001 trial was where the donor was placed.

Treatment here: around 19 received Ad26.COV2.S at low or high dose, single or two shots; 5 received placebo; per-sample allocation not given. Sampling was done on day 63 after the first vaccine or placebo injection. V lost 1 base, J lost 0 bases, and 8 bases stayed unmatched. CDR1 and CDR2 (germline): LGHNA, YSLEER. The CDR3 extends over 19 amino acids. General observations from the study: Participants in the vaccine arm had higher spike-specific TCR breadth; placebo recipients had lower. Recipients of either vaccine or placebo displayed similar breadth of non-spike TCRs.

This chain connects TRBV4-3 to TRBJ1-4, with 10 bases that match TRBD1. The sequence came from a person between 18 and 60 years old who received the Ad26.COV2.S COVID-19 vaccine or a placebo. Sequences were derived from peripheral blood, sampled in a trial of Ad26.COV2.S vaccine versus placebo. This chain's CDR3 is CASSQVGTGVFSTNEKLFF. DNA for the CDR3: TGCGCCAGCAGCCAAGTTGGGACAGGGGTATTCTCAACTAATGAAAAACTGTTTTTT.